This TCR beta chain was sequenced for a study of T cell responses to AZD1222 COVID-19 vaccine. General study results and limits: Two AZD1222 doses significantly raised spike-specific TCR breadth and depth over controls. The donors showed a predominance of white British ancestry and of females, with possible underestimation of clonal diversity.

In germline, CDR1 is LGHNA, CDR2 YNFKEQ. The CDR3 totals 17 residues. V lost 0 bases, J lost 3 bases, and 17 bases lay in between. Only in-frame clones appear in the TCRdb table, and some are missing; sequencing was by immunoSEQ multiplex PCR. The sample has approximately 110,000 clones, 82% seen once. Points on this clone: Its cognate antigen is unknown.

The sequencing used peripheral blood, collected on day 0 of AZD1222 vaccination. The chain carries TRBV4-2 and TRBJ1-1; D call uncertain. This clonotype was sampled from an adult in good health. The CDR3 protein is CASSQDTGRVGDTEAFF. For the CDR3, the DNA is TGTGCCAGCAGCCAAGATACGGGGAGAGTTGGGGACACTGAAGCTTTCTTT.